What follows are 26 T cell receptor beta chains derived from one specimen sequenced in a study of blood T cell repertoires in COVID-19. The assay was immunoSEQ multiplex PCR, and TCRdb's table has in-frame clones only and misses some. The sample yields about 51,000 clones, around 93% seen once. The sample taken for sequencing was peripheral blood. Receptors were obtained from a man aged 50 to 60 with acute or convalescent COVID-19.

The rearrangement links TRBV3-1 (or the pseudogene TRBV3-2) to TRBJ1-1; D gene ambiguous. The CDR3 is 14 amino acids. V lost 1 base, J lost 4 bases, and 10 bases lay in between. Germline CDR1 LGHDT, CDR2 YNNKEL (reference sequence). CDR3 DNA: TGTGCCAGCAGCCAAGGTTCAGGCGCCACTGAAGCTTTCTTT. Translated: CASSQGSGATEAFF.

The J gene is TRBJ2-7, the V gene TRBV11-3; D gene ambiguous. Trimming took off 1 base at V and 6 bases at J, with 7 bases between the two ends. The length of the CDR3 is 12 residues. In germline, CDR1 is SGHNT, CDR2 YENEEA. CDR3 sequence (DNA): TGTGCCAGCAGCTTAGCTAGAGGCGAGCAGTACTTC. Its translation is CASSLARGEQYF.

This clone was observed a handful of times. V gene TRBV11-2 combines with J gene TRBJ2-1; a possible D gene is TRBD2 (7 bases). This CDR3 comprises 15 residues. The V and J ends lost 6 bases and 8 bases respectively, with 20 bases between them. Per the germline V gene, CDR1 is SGHAT and CDR2 is FQNNGV. The CDR3 DNA sequence: TGTGCCAGCAGACCAGTCCGGGGGGCCCTGGATGAGCAGTTCTTC. The encoded protein is CASRPVRGALDEQFF.

The CDR3 nucleotides are TGTGCCAGCAGCTTGGGGCTAGCGGGTTCTTACAATGAGCAGTTCTTC. Protein product: CASSLGLAGSYNEQFF. This chain uses TRBV5-4 with TRBJ2-1; TRBD2 matches at 8 bases. Germline values: CDR1 SGHNT, CDR2 YYREEE (reference sequence). V was pared by 0 bases and J by 4 bases, with 6 bases of the junction left unmatched. The CDR3 contains 16 residues.

The V gene is TRBV5-1, the J gene TRBJ1-1; TRBD1 might be the D (6 bases). Germline V lookup: CDR1 SGHRS, CDR2 YFSETQ. Trimming cost V 0 bases and J 4 bases, with 10 bases left between them. This CDR3 contains 14 residues. The CDR3, as DNA: TGCGCCAGCAGCTTGGACAGGGTGTTCACTGAAGCTTTCTTT. Its translation: CASSLDRVFTEAFF.

The V and J genes are TRBV3-1 (or the pseudogene TRBV3-2) and TRBJ1-2; unclear D gene. V lost 6 bases and J lost 8, with 13 bases in between. The CDR3 has 12 amino acids. Germline V gives CDR1 LGHDT, CDR2 YNNKEL (reference sequence). The CDR3 DNA follows: TGTGCCAGCAGGGGCCCACAGTGGGGCTACACCTTC. Protein sequence: CASRGPQWGYTF.

The chain joins TRBV12-3 or TRBV12-4 to TRBJ2-7; possibly TRBD2 for D (6 bases). With 6 bases removed from V and 3 bases from J, the gap between germline ends came to 12 bases. The CDR3 is made up of 13 amino acids. CDR3 protein: CASSPGLFYEQYF. In nucleotides, the CDR3 is TGTGCCAGCAGCCCGGGACTTTTCTACGAGCAGTACTTC.

The chain has TRBV10-3 and TRBJ2-1, with 13 bases lining up with TRBD2. Trimming took 6 bases from V and 4 from J; bases not matched to a gene: 18. The CDR3 contains 20 residues. From germline, CDR1 is ENHRY and CDR2 SYGVKD. The CDR3 here is CAISSGLAGAHQRSYNEQFF. DNA of the CDR3: TGTGCCATCAGCTCCGGACTAGCGGGGGCCCATCAACGATCTTACAATGAGCAGTTCTTC.

V gene TRBV9 combines with J gene TRBJ1-1; D perhaps matches TRBD1 (6 bases). Germline CDR1 SGDLS, CDR2 YYNGEE. The CDR3 totals 16 residues. The V end lost 2 bases, the J end lost 0 bases, and 14 bases lay between the germline ends. The DNA of the CDR3 is TGTGCCAGCAGCGTTGGGCCGGACAGTATGAACACTGAAGCTTTCTTT. This sequence encodes CASSVGPDSMNTEAFF.

This rearrangement joins TRBV5-1 to TRBJ2-2; 7 bases line up with TRBD1. This CDR3 comprises 17 residues. Germline V gives CDR1 SGHRS, CDR2 YFSETQ. The V and J ends lost 0 bases and 5 bases, in that order; junction bases with no gene match: 10. CDR3 DNA sequence: TGCGCCAGCAGCTTGGAGACCCAATCACAGGGGACCGGGGAGCTGTTTTTT. Its protein is CASSLETQSQGTGELFF. Full variable domain (missing parts from reference TRBV5-1 and TRBJ2-2): KAGVTQTPRYLIKTRGQQVTLSCSPISGHRSVSWYQQTPGQGLQFLFEYFSETQRNKGNFPGRFSGRQFSNSRSEMNVSTLELGDSALYLCASSLETQSQGTGELFFGEGSRLTVL.

The chain joins TRBV12-5 to TRBJ2-7; TRBD1 agrees at 8 bases. The CDR3 contains 16 residues. Unmatched junction bases numbered 10, after V lost 2 bases and J lost 4 bases. Germline values: CDR1 LGHNT, CDR2 FRNRAP. The CDR3 is CASGLPPGQGGYEQYF. CDR3 sequence (DNA): TGTGCTAGTGGTTTGCCCCCCGGACAGGGAGGATACGAGCAGTACTTC.

The CDR3 loop reads CASSYSIAGKLNEQFF. CDR3 nucleotides: TGTGCCAGCAGTTACTCGATTGCGGGGAAGCTCAATGAGCAGTTCTTC. The chain employs TRBV6-5 and TRBJ2-1; possibly TRBD2 for D (6 bases). The V gene lost 0 bases and the J gene lost 6 bases, with 15 bases spanning the gap. CDR1 is MNHEY and CDR2 is SVGAGI in the germline V gene. The CDR3 is 16 amino acids.

This clone was recorded once. The chain combines TRBV13 with TRBJ2-1; 8 bases align to TRBD2. Trimming took 7 bases from V and 2 from J; bases not matched to a gene: 7. CDR1 is PRHDT, CDR2 FYEKMQ, per germline (reference sequence). The CDR3 has 15 amino acids. The CDR3, as DNA: TGTGCCAGCACTCGGGGGGGGAAACCCTACAATGAGCAGTTCTTC. Protein product: CASTRGGKPYNEQFF.

The chain links TRBV11-1 to TRBJ1-1; possible D gene TRBD1, 6 bases. This CDR3 spans 14 amino acids. Looked up from germline, CDR1 is SGHAT and CDR2 is FQDESV (reference sequence). V was pared by 5 bases and J by 0 bases, with 10 bases between. CDR3 coding DNA: TGTGCCAGCAGCCGACAGGCCATGAACACTGAAGCTTTCTTT. As protein: CASSRQAMNTEAFF. Full variable domain (rest looked up from reference TRBV11-1 and TRBJ1-1): EAEVAQSPRYKITEKSQAVAFWCDPISGHATLYWYRQILGQGPELLVQFQDESVVDDSQLPKDRFSAERLKGVDSTLKIQPAELGDSAMYLCASSRQAMNTEAFFGQGTRLTVV.

In this sample, this clone turned up once. This sequence joins TRBV30 and TRBJ2-7; possibly TRBD2 for D (6 bases). The CDR3 is 15 amino acids. Germline V gene sequence: CDR1 GTSNPN, CDR2 SVGIG (reference sequence). The ends were cut back, 0 bases at V and 6 bases at J, with 18 bases in the middle. CDR3 in amino acids: CAWSVFRDIGGEQYF. CDR3 in DNA: TGTGCCTGGAGTGTATTCCGAGATATCGGGGGCGAGCAGTACTTC.

The DNA of the CDR3 is TGCGCCAGCAGCCGCAATGGGCTAGCGGTATTGAACACCGGGGAGCTGTTTTTT. This gives the protein CASSRNGLAVLNTGELFF. J is TRBJ2-2 and V is TRBV4-1; 7 bases map to TRBD2. V shed 4 bases and J 1 base; nucleotides not matched to a gene: 12. Germline V gene sequence: CDR1 MGHRA, CDR2 YSYEKL. CDR3 length: 18 amino acids.

The chain uses TRBV2 and TRBJ2-7, with 11 bases fitting TRBD1. The germline gives CDR1 SNHLY, CDR2 FYNNEI. V dropped 11 bases and J dropped 1; count of bases not matched to a gene: 7. This CDR3 is 14 amino acids long. This chain's CDR3 is CAQAGTGGSYEQYF. The CDR3, as DNA: TGTGCCCAGGCGGGGACAGGGGGTTCCTACGAGCAGTACTTC.

The J gene is TRBJ1-4, the V gene TRBV7-2; 11 nucleotides match TRBD1. The CDR3 runs to 14 residues. The trim removed 5 bases at V and 11 bases at J, leaving 7 bases unmatched. Germline-derived CDR1 and CDR2 are SGHTA and FQGNSA. CDR3 DNA: TGTGCCAGCAGCGACGGACAGGGGGCCGGGAAACTGTTTTTT. Its translation: CASSDGQGAGKLFF.

Here the CDR3 reads CASSPDRDYNEQFF. The CDR3 DNA sequence: TGTGCCAGCAGCCCGGACCGGGACTACAATGAGCAGTTCTTC. The chain combines TRBV3-1 (or the pseudogene TRBV3-2) with TRBJ2-1; a weak D match, TRBD2 (5 bases). The CDR3 sequence is 14 residues long. CDR1 is LGHDT, CDR2 YNNKEL, per germline (reference sequence). V shed 4 bases and J shed 3 bases, with 10 bases lying between them.

J is TRBJ2-1 and V is TRBV24-1, with 9 bases that match TRBD1. Germline loops: CDR1 KGHDR, CDR2 SFDVKD. V lost 4 bases to trimming and J lost 8 bases; unmatched junction nucleotides: 8. The CDR3 contains 15 residues. For the CDR3, the DNA is TGTGCCACCAGTGACCCACGGACAGGGGAGTATGAGCAGTTCTTC. It codes for CATSDPRTGEYEQFF.

This clone was seen just once. The V and J genes are TRBV24-1 and TRBJ2-7, with 10 bases matching TRBD2. The germline CDR1 and CDR2 sequences are KGHDR and SFDVKD. CDR3 size: 16 residues. V lost 2 bases and J lost 7; bases outside the gene matches: 10. This CDR3 reads CATSDSPTSGPYEQYF. The DNA of the CDR3 is TGTGCCACCAGTGATTCCCCGACTAGCGGGCCGTATGAGCAGTACTTC.

CDR3 DNA: TGCGCCAGCAGCCTAATAGCGGGGTTCCCCTTCGAGCAGTACTTC. Translating it yields CASSLIAGFPFEQYF. The genes are TRBV5-1 and TRBJ2-7; TRBD2 matches 8 bases. From germline, CDR1 is SGHRS and CDR2 YFSETQ. The CDR3 covers 15 residues. V shed 4 bases and J 6 bases; nucleotides not matched to a gene: 12.

CDR3 region: CASGNVGRGVTNEKLFF. CDR3 nucleotides: TGTGCCAGTGGCAATGTCGGCAGGGGCGTAACTAATGAAAAACTGTTTTTT. V is TRBV19 and J is TRBJ1-4; TRBD1 might be the D (6 bases). Germline values: CDR1 LNHDA, CDR2 SQIVND (reference sequence). The CDR3 extends over 17 amino acids. Trimming took off 8 bases at V and 1 base at J, with 20 bases between the two ends.

This chain connects TRBV5-1 to TRBJ1-1; no definite D call. CDR1 and CDR2 from the germline V gene are SGHRS and YFSETQ. The CDR3 is 13 residues long. The V end lost 4 bases, the J end lost 8 bases, and 15 bases lay between the germline ends. CDR3 DNA sequence: TGCGCCAGCAGCAATCGAGAGTCGGGGGAAGCTTTCTTT. This translates into CASSNRESGEAFF.

This chain uses TRBV7-2 with TRBJ2-5, with 12 bases fitting TRBD2. V trimming: 5 bases; J trimming: 13 bases; junction bases outside the gene matches: 5. The CDR3 totals 12 residues. Germline lookup yields CDR1 SGHTA and CDR2 FQGNSA. The CDR3 is CASSTRTSGAYF. CDR3 coding DNA: TGTGCCAGCAGCACGCGGACTAGCGGGGCGTACTTC.

The count of this clone is one. The chain couples TRBV6-5 to TRBJ2-3; 13 bases are a match to TRBD2. The V and J ends lost 6 bases and 11 bases, in that order; junction bases with no gene match: 11. The CDR3 contains 15 residues. Germline V gives CDR1 MNHEY, CDR2 SVGAGI. In DNA, the CDR3 is TGTGCCAGCAGCCAACTAGCGGGGGGGCTTGTGGAGCAGTATTTT. This encodes CASSQLAGGLVEQYF.